One and the same sample provided the 14 T cell receptor beta chains below, sequenced in a study of patients and donors after allogeneic stem cell transplantation. TCRdb itself ran the RT-PCR reads through MiXCR, one entry per CDR3 protein. This sample yields under 200,000 distinct CDR3 sequences, of which approximately 30% are seen a single time; approximately 3% belongs to the top ten. The sequenced sample was blood, either unsorted or a sorted T cell fraction (not recorded which). Source of these receptors: a human donor who was either an allogeneic HSCT recipient or a stem cell or donor lymphocyte infusion donor (not recorded which). It is not recorded whose cells these are; they may come from a transplant donor.

This chain uses TRBV15 with TRBJ1-5; D gene ambiguous. This CDR3 contains 16 residues. The V end was cut by 6 bases, the J end by 4 bases, with 19 bases between. Germline values: CDR1 LNHNV, CDR2 YYDKDF (reference sequence). The CDR3 sequence: CATSFGPAGGNQPQHF. The CDR3 DNA sequence: TGTGCCACCAGTTTCGGTCCCGCGGGAGGGAATCAGCCCCAGCATTTT.

The chain joins TRBV5-1 to TRBJ2-3; D remains unclear. The length of the CDR3 is 12 residues. The germline CDR1 and CDR2 sequences are SGHRS and YFSETQ. V was cut by 7 bases and J by 3 bases, with 9 bases left in between. CDR3: CASHTQTDTQYF. The CDR3, as DNA: TGCGCCAGCCACACCCAGACAGATACGCAGTATTTT.

CDR3 sequence (DNA): TGCGCCAGCAGCCCTGACAGGGGGCTGAACACTGAAGCTTTCTTT. Its protein product is CASSPDRGLNTEAFF. The rearrangement links TRBV4-3 to TRBJ1-1, with 10 bases aligning to TRBD1. V shed 4 bases and J 0 bases; nucleotides not matched to a gene: 2. The CDR3 sequence is 15 residues long. The germline CDR1 and CDR2 sequences are LGHNA and YSLEER.

The rearrangement links TRBV5-1 to TRBJ2-4, with 7 nucleotides matching TRBD1. Germline CDR1 and CDR2: SGHRS and YFSETQ. After removal of 0 bases from V and 8 bases from J, the junction contained 5 bases not matched to a gene. This CDR3 contains 14 residues. CDR3 region: CASSLGTGDDIQYF. In nucleotides, the CDR3 is TGCGCCAGCAGCTTGGGGACAGGTGATGACATTCAGTACTTC.

The gene calls are TRBV20-1 and TRBJ2-7; TRBD2 is a possible D gene (6 bases). The CDR3 length is 16 residues. The V end lost 0 bases, the J end lost 0 bases, and 15 bases lay between the germline ends. The V gene's germline CDR1 is DFQATT and CDR2 SNEGSKA (reference sequence). The CDR3 loop is CSARDRGKRGSYEQYF. The CDR3 DNA sequence: TGCAGTGCTAGAGATCGGGGGAAAAGAGGCTCCTACGAGCAGTACTTC.

A few counts support this clonotype. The chain employs TRBV9 and TRBJ2-1; D call uncertain. There are 14 residues in the CDR3. V lost 3 bases to trimming and J lost 3 bases, with 10 bases between them. Germline CDR1 is SGDLS and CDR2 is YYNGEE. The CDR3 reads CASSEATVYNEQFF. For the CDR3, the DNA is TGTGCCAGCAGCGAAGCAACGGTCTACAATGAGCAGTTCTTC.

This clonotype was observed a handful of times. The CDR3 region is CASRPGGINHYGYTF. The CDR3 nucleotides are TGTGCCAGCCGCCCCGGGGGGATCAATCACTATGGCTACACCTTC. This sequence joins TRBV7-2 and TRBJ1-2; D might be TRBD1 (5 bases). Germline CDR1 and CDR2: SGHTA and FQGNSA. Trimming stripped 8 bases from V and 3 bases from J, with 19 bases between. CDR3 size: 15 residues.

This clonotype was observed a few times. The chain links TRBV6-6 to TRBJ2-3; unclear D gene. Germline V lookup: CDR1 MNHNY, CDR2 SVGAGI (reference sequence). V shed 0 bases and J shed 5 bases, with 6 bases lying between them. This CDR3 spans 13 amino acids. The CDR3 DNA sequence: TGTGCCAGCAGTTACTCGTTGGTAGATACGCAGTATTTT. It codes for CASSYSLVDTQYF.

This sequence joins TRBV7-3 and TRBJ2-5; 11 nucleotides align to TRBD1. V was pared by 10 bases and J by 5 bases, with 6 bases of the junction left unmatched. The germline V gene has CDR1 SGHTA and CDR2 FQGTGA. The CDR3 is 13 residues long. The DNA for the CDR3 is TGTGCCACCGGACAGGGGGCGGGGGAGACCCAGTACTTC. Translating it yields CATGQGAGETQYF. Drawing the rest from reference TRBV7-3 and TRBJ2-5, the complete variable domain is GAGVSQTPSNKVTEKGKYVELRCDPISGHTALYWYRQSLGQGPEFLIYFQGTGAADDSGLPNDRFFAVRPEGSVSTLKIQRTERGDSAVYLCATGQGAGETQYFGPGTRLLVL.

The V gene is TRBV6-5, the J gene TRBJ2-1, with 13 positions matching TRBD2. Germline loops: CDR1 MNHEY, CDR2 SVGAGI. The CDR3 consists of 17 residues. J lost 4 bases, V lost 3 bases, and 6 bases had no gene match. The CDR3 reads CASSYTGTSGTYNEQFF. The CDR3 DNA is TGTGCCAGCAGTTATACCGGGACTAGCGGGACTTACAATGAGCAGTTCTTC.

There are many counts of this clonotype. The rearrangement uses TRBV12-3 or TRBV12-4 and TRBJ1-1; D gene ambiguous. This CDR3 region has 13 residues. Deletions cut 6 bases from V and 4 bases from J, with 12 bases between. The CDR3 DNA sequence: TGTGCCAGCAGCCGAAATCAAGGCACTGAAGCTTTCTTT. Its protein is CASSRNQGTEAFF.

This chain joins TRBV6-2 or TRBV6-3 and TRBJ2-1, with 8 nucleotides matching TRBD1. The CDR3 spans 12 residues. Germline trimming cut 8 bases from V and 9 bases from J; bases unmatched to any gene: 6. Germline loops: CDR1 MNHEY, CDR2 SVGEGT. The CDR3 reads CASRAGGGEQFF. DNA of the CDR3: TGTGCCAGCCGTGCAGGGGGCGGTGAGCAGTTCTTC.

This clonotype was detected only a few times. This chain connects TRBV5-1 to TRBJ2-7, with TRBD1 matching over 7 bases. Germline assignment: CDR1 SGHRS and CDR2 YFSETQ. Unmatched junction bases numbered 3, after V lost 0 bases and J lost 3 bases. The CDR3 is 14 amino acids. The CDR3 coding sequence is TGCGCCAGCAGCTTGGAGGGGGCTATCTACGAGCAGTACTTC. The encoded protein is CASSLEGAIYEQYF.

The J gene is TRBJ2-3, the V gene TRBV5-1; 7 nucleotides line up with TRBD1. The V segment lost 0 bases and the J segment 6 bases; nucleotides outside the gene matches: 13. This CDR3 is 17 amino acids long. CDR1 is SGHRS, CDR2 YFSETQ, per germline. Here the CDR3 reads CASSLVGGPLLKDTQYF. The DNA of the CDR3 is TGCGCCAGCAGCTTGGTAGGGGGCCCCCTATTAAAGGATACGCAGTATTTT.